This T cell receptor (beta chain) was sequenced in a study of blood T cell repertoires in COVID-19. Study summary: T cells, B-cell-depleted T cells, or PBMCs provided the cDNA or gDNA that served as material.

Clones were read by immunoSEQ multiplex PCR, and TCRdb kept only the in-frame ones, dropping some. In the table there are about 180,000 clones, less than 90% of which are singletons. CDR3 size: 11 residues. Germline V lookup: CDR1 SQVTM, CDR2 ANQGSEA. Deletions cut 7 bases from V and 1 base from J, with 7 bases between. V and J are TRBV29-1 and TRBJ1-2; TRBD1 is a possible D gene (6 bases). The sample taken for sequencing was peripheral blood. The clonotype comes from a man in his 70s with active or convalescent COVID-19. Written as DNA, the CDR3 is TGCAGCGGAGGGGGTAACTATGGCTACACCTTC. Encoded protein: CSGGGNYGYTF.